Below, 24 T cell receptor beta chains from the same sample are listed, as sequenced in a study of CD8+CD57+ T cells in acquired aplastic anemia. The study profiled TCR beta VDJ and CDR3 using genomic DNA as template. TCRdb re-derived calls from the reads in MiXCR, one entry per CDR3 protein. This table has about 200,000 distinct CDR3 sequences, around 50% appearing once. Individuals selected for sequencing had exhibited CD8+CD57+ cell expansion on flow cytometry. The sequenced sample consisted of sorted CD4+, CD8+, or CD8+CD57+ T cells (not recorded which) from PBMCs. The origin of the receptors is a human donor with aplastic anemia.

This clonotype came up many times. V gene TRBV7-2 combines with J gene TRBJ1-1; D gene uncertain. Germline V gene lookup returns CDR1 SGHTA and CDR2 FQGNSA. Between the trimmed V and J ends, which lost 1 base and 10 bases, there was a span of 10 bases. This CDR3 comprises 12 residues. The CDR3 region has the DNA TGTGCCAGCAGCTTAGTGGGCTCAAGAGCTTTCTTT. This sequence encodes CASSLVGSRAFF.

The CDR3 sequence is CASSLREKLFF. The CDR3 DNA sequence: TGTGCCAGCAGTTTGAGGGAAAAACTGTTTTTT. V is TRBV12-3 or TRBV12-4 and J is TRBJ1-4; D unresolved. V dropped 3 bases and J dropped 8 bases, with 4 bases sitting between them. This CDR3 spans 11 amino acids.

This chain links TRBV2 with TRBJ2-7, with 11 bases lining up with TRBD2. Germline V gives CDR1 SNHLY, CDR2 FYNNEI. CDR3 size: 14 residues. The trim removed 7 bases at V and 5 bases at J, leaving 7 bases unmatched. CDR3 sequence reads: CASKRLAGGHEQYF. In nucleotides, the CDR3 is TGTGCCAGCAAACGCCTAGCGGGGGGCCACGAGCAGTACTTC.

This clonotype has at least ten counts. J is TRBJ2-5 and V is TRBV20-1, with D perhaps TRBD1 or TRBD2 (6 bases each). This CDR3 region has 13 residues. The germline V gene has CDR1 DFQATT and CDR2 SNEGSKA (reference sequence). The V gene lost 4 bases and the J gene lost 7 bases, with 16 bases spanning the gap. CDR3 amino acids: CSAIFGGRRTQYF. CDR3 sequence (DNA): TGCAGTGCTATATTCGGGGGCCGGAGGACCCAGTACTTC.

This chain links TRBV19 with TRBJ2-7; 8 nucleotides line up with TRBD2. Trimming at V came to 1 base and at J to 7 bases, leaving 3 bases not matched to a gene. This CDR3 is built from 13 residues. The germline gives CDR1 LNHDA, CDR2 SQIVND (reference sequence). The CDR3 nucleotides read TGTGCCAGTAGTATAGCGGGGGGGGAAGAGCAGTACTTC. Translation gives CASSIAGGEEQYF. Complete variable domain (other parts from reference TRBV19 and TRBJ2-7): DGGITQSPKYLFRKEGQNVTLSCEQNLNHDAMYWYRQDPGQGLRLIYYSQIVNDFQKGDIAEGYSVSREKKESFPLTVTSAQKNPTAFYLCASSIAGGEEQYFGPGTRLTVT.

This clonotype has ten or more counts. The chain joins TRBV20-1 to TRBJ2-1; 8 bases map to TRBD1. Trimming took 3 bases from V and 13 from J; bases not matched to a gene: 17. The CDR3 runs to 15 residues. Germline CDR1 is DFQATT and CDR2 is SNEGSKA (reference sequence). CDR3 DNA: TGCAGTGCTAGTATCGGACAGGGAGAGAGGGGAAAACAGTTCTTC. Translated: CSASIGQGERGKQFF.

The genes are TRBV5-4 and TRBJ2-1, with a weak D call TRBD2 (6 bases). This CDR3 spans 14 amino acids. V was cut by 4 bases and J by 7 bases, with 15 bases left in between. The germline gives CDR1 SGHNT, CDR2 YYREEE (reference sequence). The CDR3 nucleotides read TGTGCCAGCAGCGGGGGACTTTTGTCTAATGAGCAGTTCTTC. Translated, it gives CASSGGLLSNEQFF.

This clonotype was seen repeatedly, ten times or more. The CDR3 sequence: CASSLEAGERDGYTF. The CDR3 nucleotides are TGCGCCAGCAGCTTGGAGGCAGGGGAACGGGATGGCTACACCTTC. This chain joins TRBV5-1 and TRBJ1-2; perhaps TRBD1 as D (6 bases). Trimming removed 0 bases at V and 6 bases at J, with 15 bases between. Germline values: CDR1 SGHRS, CDR2 YFSETQ. This CDR3 region has 15 residues.

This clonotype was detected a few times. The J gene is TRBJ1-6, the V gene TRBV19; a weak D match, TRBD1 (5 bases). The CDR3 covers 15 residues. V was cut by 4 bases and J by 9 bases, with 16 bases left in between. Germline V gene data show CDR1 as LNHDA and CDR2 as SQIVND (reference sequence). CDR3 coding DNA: TGTGCCAGTAGTACCCAGGGTAAAGGTAGTTCACCCCTCCACTTT. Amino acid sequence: CASSTQGKGSSPLHF.

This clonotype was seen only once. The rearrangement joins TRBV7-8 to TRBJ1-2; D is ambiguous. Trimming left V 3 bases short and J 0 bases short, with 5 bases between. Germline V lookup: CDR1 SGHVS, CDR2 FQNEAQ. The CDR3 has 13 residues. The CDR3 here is CASSFRSNYGYTF. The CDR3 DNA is TGTGCCAGCAGCTTCCGATCTAACTATGGCTACACCTTC.

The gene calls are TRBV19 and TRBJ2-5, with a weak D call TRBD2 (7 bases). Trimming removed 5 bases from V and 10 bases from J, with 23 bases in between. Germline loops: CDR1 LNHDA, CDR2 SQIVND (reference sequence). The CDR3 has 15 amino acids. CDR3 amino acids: CASSLRTRGGWVQYF. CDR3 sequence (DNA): TGTGCCAGTAGTCTCAGGACTAGGGGGGGTTGGGTCCAGTACTTC.

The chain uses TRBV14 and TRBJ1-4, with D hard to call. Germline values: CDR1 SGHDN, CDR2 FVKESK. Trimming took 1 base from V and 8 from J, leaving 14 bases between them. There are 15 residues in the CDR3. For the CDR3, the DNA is TGTGCCAGCAGCCAAGGTTGGAGGATGGTCGAAAAACTGTTTTTT. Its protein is CASSQGWRMVEKLFF. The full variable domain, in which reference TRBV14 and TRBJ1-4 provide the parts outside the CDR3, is EAGVTQFPSHSVIEKGQTVTLRCDPISGHDNLYWYRRVMGKEIKFLLHFVKESKQDESGMPNNRFLAERTGGTYSTLKVQPAELEDSGVYFCASSQGWRMVEKLFFGSGTQLSVL.

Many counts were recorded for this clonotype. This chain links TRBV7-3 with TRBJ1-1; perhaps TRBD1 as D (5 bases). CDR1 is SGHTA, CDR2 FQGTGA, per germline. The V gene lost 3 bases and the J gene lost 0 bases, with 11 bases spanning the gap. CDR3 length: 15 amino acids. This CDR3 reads CASSFDRVMNTEAFF. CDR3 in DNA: TGTGCCAGCAGCTTCGACAGAGTCATGAACACTGAAGCTTTCTTT. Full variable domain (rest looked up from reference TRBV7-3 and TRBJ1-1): GAGVSQTPSNKVTEKGKYVELRCDPISGHTALYWYRQSLGQGPEFLIYFQGTGAADDSGLPNDRFFAVRPEGSVSTLKIQRTERGDSAVYLCASSFDRVMNTEAFFGQGTRLTVV.

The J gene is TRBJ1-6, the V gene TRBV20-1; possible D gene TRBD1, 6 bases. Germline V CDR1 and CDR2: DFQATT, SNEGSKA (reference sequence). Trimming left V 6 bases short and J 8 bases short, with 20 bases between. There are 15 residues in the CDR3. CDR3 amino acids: CSALGAGGGDSPLHF. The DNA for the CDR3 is TGCAGTGCCTTAGGAGCGGGGGGCGGAGATTCACCCCTCCACTTT.

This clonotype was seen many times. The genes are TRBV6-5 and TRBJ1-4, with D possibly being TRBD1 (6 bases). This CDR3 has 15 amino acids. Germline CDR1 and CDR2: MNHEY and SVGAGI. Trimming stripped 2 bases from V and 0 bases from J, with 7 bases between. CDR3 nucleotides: TGTGCCAGCAGTTACGACAGGACAACTAATGAAAAACTGTTTTTT. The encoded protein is CASSYDRTTNEKLFF.

The CDR3 reads CASSLGADEQETQHF. CDR3 DNA sequence: TGTGCCAGCAGCTTAGGCGCGGACGAACAAGAGACCCAGCATTTT. This chain joins TRBV2 and TRBJ1-5; D uncertain. CDR3 length: 15 residues. Germline V lookup: CDR1 SNHLY, CDR2 FYNNEI. The V gene lost 6 bases and the J gene lost 11 bases, with 23 bases spanning the gap.

The CDR3 is CASSNGARTGVADTQYF. CDR3 nucleotide sequence: TGTGCCAGCAGCAATGGCGCTCGGACAGGGGTCGCAGATACGCAGTATTTT. This sequence joins TRBV3-1 and TRBJ2-3, with TRBD1 matching 9 bases. CDR3 length: 17 amino acids. The J segment lost 4 bases and the V segment lost 5 bases, leaving 13 bases of the junction unmatched. Germline loops: CDR1 LGHDT, CDR2 YNNKEL (reference sequence).

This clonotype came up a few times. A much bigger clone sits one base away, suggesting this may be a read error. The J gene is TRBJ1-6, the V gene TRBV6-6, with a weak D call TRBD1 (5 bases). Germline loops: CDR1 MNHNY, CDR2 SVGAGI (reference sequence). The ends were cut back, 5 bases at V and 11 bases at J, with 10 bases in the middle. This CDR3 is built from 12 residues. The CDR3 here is CASSMTAPPLHF. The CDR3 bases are TGTGCCAGCAGTATGACAGCTCCACCCCTCCACTTT.

The CDR3 is CATSGVVPNQPQHF. In nucleotides, the CDR3 is TGTGCCACCTCGGGGGTCGTTCCCAATCAGCCCCAGCATTTT. The chain uses TRBV24-1 and TRBJ1-5, with a weak D call TRBD1 (5 bases). Germline values: CDR1 KGHDR, CDR2 SFDVKD. The CDR3 consists of 14 residues. The ends were cut back, 9 bases at V and 3 bases at J, with 14 bases in the middle.

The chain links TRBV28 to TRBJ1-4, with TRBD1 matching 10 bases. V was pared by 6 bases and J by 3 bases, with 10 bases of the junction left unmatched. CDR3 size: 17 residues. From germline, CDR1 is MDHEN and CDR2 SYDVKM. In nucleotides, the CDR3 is TGTGCCAGCAGGTTTCCGGACAGGGGGTTTTCTAATGAAAAACTGTTTTTT. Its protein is CASRFPDRGFSNEKLFF.

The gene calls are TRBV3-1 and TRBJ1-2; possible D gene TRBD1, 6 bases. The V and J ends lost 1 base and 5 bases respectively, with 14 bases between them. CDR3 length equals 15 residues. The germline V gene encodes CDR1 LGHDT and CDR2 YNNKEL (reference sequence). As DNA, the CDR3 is TGTGCCAGCAGCCAAGTCCTAACGGACAGTTATGGCTACACCTTC. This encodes CASSQVLTDSYGYTF. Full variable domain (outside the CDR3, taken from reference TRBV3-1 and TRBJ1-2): DTAVSQTPKYLVTQMGNDKSIKCEQNLGHDTMYWYKQDSKKFLKIMFSYNNKELIINETVPNRFSPKSPDKAHLNLHINSLELGDSAVYFCASSQVLTDSYGYTFGSGTRLTVV.

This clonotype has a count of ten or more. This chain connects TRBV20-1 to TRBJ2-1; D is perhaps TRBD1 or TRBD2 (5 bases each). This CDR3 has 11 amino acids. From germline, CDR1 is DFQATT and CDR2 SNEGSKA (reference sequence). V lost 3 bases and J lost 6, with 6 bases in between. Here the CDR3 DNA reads TGCAGTGCTAGCGGGGCCAATGAGCAGTTCTTC. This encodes CSASGANEQFF.

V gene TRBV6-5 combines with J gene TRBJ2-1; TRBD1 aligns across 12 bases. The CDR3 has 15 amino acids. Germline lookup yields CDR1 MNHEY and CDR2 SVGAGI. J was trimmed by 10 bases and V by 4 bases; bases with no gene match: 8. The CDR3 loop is CASSFPGQGAWEQFF. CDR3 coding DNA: TGTGCCAGCAGTTTCCCGGGACAGGGGGCTTGGGAGCAGTTCTTC.

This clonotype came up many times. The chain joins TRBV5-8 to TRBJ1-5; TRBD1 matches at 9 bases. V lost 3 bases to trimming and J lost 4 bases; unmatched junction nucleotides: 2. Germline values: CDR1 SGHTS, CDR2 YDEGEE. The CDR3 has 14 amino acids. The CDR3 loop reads CASSYGQGNQPQHF. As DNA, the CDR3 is TGTGCCAGCAGCTACGGACAGGGGAATCAGCCCCAGCATTTT.